This T cell receptor (beta chain) came from a study of blood T cell repertoires in COVID-19. Across the study: Some COVID-19 samples were acute and others convalescent; all came from the United States, Italy and Spain.

This clone has only a few counts. TCRdb's table, derived via immunoSEQ multiplex PCR, lists solely in-frame clones and lacks some. The sample contains roughly 180,000 clones, 70% to 90% of which appear only once. Enrollment of patients from Seattle took place during active infection, with longitudinal follow-up. This CDR3 region has 15 residues. Germline CDR1 and CDR2: LNHDA and SQIVND (reference sequence). The J segment lost 1 base and the V segment lost 9 bases, leaving 7 bases of the junction unmatched. The chain couples TRBV19 to TRBJ2-4; 9 positions match TRBD1. Sequencing was done on a sample of peripheral blood. The clonotype comes from a woman aged 45-60 years with COVID-19, enrolled during active disease. The CDR3 loop is CASLGDRAAKNIQYF. The CDR3 DNA sequence: TGTGCCAGCCTCGGGGACAGGGCCGCCAAAAACATTCAGTACTTC.